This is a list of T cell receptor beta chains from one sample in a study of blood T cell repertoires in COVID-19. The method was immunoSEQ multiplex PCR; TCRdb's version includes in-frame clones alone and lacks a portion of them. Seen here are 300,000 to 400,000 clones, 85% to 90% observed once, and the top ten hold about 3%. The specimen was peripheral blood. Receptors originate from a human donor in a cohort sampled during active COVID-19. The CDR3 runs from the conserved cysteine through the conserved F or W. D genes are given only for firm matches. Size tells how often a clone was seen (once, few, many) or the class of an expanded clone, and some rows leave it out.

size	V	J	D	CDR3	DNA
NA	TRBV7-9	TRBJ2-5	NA	CASSLHWTANWETQYF	TGTGCCAGCAGCTTGCACTGGACAGCTAACTGGGAGACCCAGTACTTC
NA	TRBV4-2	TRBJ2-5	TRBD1	CASSQGGGQGVETQYF	TGTGCCAGCAGCCAAGGCGGGGGACAGGGAGTAGAGACCCAGTACTTC
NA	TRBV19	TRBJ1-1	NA	CASSIWSDTEAFF	TGTGCCAGTAGTATTTGGTCGGACACTGAAGCTTTCTTT
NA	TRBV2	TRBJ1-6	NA	CASSRGARVSNSPLHF	TGTGCCAGCAGTCGGGGGGCCAGGGTATCCAATTCACCCCTCCACTTT
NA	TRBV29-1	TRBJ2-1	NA	CSVKDSTNEQFF	TGCAGCGTTAAGGATAGCACTAATGAGCAGTTCTTC
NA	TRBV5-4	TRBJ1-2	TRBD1	CASSFDRENYGYTF	TGTGCCAGCAGCTTTGACAGGGAGAACTATGGCTACACCTTC
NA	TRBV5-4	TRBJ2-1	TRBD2	CASSLIAGNNEQFF	TGTGCCAGCAGCTTAATAGCGGGGAACAATGAGCAGTTCTTC
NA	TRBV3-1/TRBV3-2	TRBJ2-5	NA	CASSQGRPGGTQYF	TGTGCCAGCAGCCAAGGCCGACCCGGGGGGACCCAGTACTTC
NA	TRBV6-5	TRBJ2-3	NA	CASRGGLGTQYF	TGTGCCAGCAGGGGGGGGCTAGGTACGCAGTATTTT
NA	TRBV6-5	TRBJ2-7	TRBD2	CASSYSGTSRQYF	TGTGCCAGCAGTTACAGTGGGACTAGTAGGCAGTACTTC
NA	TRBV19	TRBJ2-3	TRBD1	CASSDKTGGRRDTQYF	TGTGCCAGTAGTGACAAGACAGGGGGCAGGCGGGATACGCAGTATTTT
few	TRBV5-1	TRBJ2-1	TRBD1	CASSLRQGTINEQFF	TGCGCCAGCAGCTTAAGACAGGGAACGATAAATGAGCAGTTCTTC
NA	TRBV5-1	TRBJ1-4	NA	CASSLRGRRDEKLFF	TGCGCCAGCAGCTTGAGGGGAAGAAGGGATGAAAAACTGTTTTTT
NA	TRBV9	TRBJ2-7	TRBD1	CASSVAEGTAVPQYF	TGTGCCAGCAGCGTAGCTGAAGGGACAGCGGTTCCCCAGTACTTC
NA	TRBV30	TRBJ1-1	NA	CAWSHPTGKNTEAFF	TGTGCCTGGAGTCATCCGACAGGTAAAAACACTGAAGCTTTCTTT
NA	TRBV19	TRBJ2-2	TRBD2	CASRIGLAGLSGELFF	TGTGCCAGTAGGATAGGACTAGCGGGTCTCTCCGGGGAGCTGTTTTTT
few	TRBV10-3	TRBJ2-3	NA	CAISESGGGTDTQYF	TGTGCCATCAGTGAGTCGGGGGGAGGAACAGATACGCAGTATTTT
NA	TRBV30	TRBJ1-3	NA	CAWTGPGNTIYF	TGTGCCTGGACAGGGCCTGGAAACACCATATATTTT
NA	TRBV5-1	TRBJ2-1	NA	CASSLEGNEQFF	TGCGCCAGCAGCTTGGAGGGGAATGAGCAGTTCTTC
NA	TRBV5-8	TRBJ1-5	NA	CASSLEGGYQPQHF	TGTGCCAGCAGCTTGGAGGGAGGGTATCAGCCCCAGCATTTT
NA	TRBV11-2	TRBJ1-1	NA	CASSSEGRGTEAFF	TGTGCCAGCAGCTCCGAGGGTAGGGGGACTGAAGCTTTCTTT
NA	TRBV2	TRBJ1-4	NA	CASNPGERGEKLFF	TGTGCCAGCAACCCCGGGGAGCGGGGGGAAAAACTGTTTTTT
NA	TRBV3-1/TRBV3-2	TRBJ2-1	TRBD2	CASSQPASGGAGEQFF	TGTGCCAGCAGCCAACCCGCTAGCGGGGGGGCCGGTGAGCAGTTCTTC
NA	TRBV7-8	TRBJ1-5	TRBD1	CASGPRTGNNQPQHF	TGTGCCAGCGGACCCAGGACAGGGAACAACCAGCCCCAGCATTTT
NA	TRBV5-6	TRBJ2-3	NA	CASSLGLLTDTQYF	TGTGCCAGCAGCTTGGGTCTACTCACAGATACGCAGTATTTT
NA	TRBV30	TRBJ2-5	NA	CAWSVTPGQETQYF	TGTGCCTGGAGTGTAACGCCAGGTCAAGAGACCCAGTACTTC
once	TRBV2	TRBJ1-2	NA	CASNFQGAQTGYTF	TGTGCCAGCAATTTTCAGGGCGCGCAGACTGGCTACACCTTC
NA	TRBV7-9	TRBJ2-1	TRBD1	CASSPILGQGNYNEQFF	TGTGCCAGCAGCCCCATTTTAGGACAGGGGAACTACAATGAGCAGTTCTTC
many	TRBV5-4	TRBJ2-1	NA	CASSLPPGNEQFF	TGTGCCAGCAGCCTCCCGCCGGGCAATGAGCAGTTCTTC
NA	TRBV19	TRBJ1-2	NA	CASSSSSGVGYTF	TGTGCCAGTAGTTCCTCCTCAGGGGTTGGCTACACCTTC
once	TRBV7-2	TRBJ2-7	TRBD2	CASSLAGGAYEQYF	TGTGCCAGCAGCTTAGCGGGGGGGGCCTACGAGCAGTACTTC
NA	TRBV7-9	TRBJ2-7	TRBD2	CASVAVIAGPGEQYF	TGTGCCAGCGTCGCAGTAATAGCGGGCCCTGGGGAGCAGTACTTC
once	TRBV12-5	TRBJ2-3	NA	CASGLGAGDTQYF	TGTGCTAGTGGTTTGGGAGCCGGGGATACGCAGTATTTT
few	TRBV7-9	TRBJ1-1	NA	CASSFAGLNTEAFF	TGTGCCAGCAGCTTCGCAGGGTTGAACACTGAAGCTTTCTTT
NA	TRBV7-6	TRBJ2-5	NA	CASSPYQETQYF	TGTGCCAGCAGCCCGTACCAAGAGACCCAGTACTTC
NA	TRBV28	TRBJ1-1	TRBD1	CASSSSGGRTEAFF	TGTGCCAGCAGCTCGTCAGGGGGCCGGACTGAAGCTTTCTTT
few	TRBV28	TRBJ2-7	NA	CASRGSRSSYEQYF	TGTGCCAGCAGGGGTAGTCGGAGCTCCTACGAGCAGTACTTC
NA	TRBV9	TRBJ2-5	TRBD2	CASSVEVSGGSRETQYF	TGTGCCAGCAGCGTAGAGGTTAGCGGGGGGTCCAGGGAGACCCAGTACTTC
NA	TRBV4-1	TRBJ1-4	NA	CASSQLFGQGVEKLFF	TGCGCCAGCAGCCAACTGTTCGGGCAGGGCGTGGAAAAACTGTTTTTT
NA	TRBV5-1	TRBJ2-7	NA	CASSTTYPTDSYEQYF	TGCGCCAGCAGCACAACCTACCCTACGGACAGCTACGAGCAGTACTTC
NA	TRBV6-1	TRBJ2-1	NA	CASSEAWGQAYNEQFF	TGTGCCAGCAGTGAAGCGTGGGGGCAGGCCTACAATGAGCAGTTCTTC
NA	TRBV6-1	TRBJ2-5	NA	CASSEVSSQETQYF	TGTGCCAGCAGTGAAGTATCTAGTCAAGAGACCCAGTACTTC
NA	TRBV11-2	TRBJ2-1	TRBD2	CASSLIFEGAGGNEQFF	TGTGCCAGCAGCTTAATATTTGAGGGAGCGGGGGGGAATGAGCAGTTCTTC
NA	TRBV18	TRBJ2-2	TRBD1	CASSPQGALATGELFF	TGTGCCAGCTCACCACAGGGGGCGCTTGCTACCGGGGAGCTGTTTTTT
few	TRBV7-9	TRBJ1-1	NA	CASNPPGDLTEAFF	TGTGCCAGCAACCCACCAGGGGACCTCACTGAAGCTTTCTTT
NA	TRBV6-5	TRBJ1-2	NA	CASSQTGPTFYGYTF	TGTGCCAGCAGCCAAACAGGACCAACCTTCTATGGCTACACCTTC
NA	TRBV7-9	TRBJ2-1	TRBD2	CASSPSTGGRLFEQFF	TGTGCCAGCAGCCCCTCGACGGGGGGGCGATTATTTGAGCAGTTCTTC
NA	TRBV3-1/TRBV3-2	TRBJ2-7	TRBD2	CASSPLWGGNYEQYF	TGTGCCAGCAGCCCTTTGTGGGGGGGTAACTACGAGCAGTACTTC
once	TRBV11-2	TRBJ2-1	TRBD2	CASSSGTSRWDNEQFF	TGTGCCAGCAGCTCAGGGACTAGTAGGTGGGACAATGAGCAGTTCTTC